These T cell receptor beta chains were read from a single sample in a study of breast tumors, draining lymph nodes, adjacent tissues. TCRdb called the multiplex PCR reads again in MiXCR, with one record for every CDR3 protein. The sample records about 180,000 distinct CDR3 sequences, 30% to 35% being singletons. Sequencing used axillary lymph node tissue. The receptors were gathered from a female donor with breast cancer. Some clones in this sample may be carry-over from other donors' samples. CDR3s include the opening cysteine and the closing phenylalanine or tryptophan. The D gene is left open where the match is weak. Some rows mark clone size as missing; the rest say once, few, many or name a class of expanded clone.

clone size	J gene	D gene	V gene	CDR3 length	CDR3 protein	CDR3 DNA
-	TRBJ1-6	-	TRBV4-3	15	CASSPGGVADSPLHF	TGCGCCAGCAGCCCCGGAGGGGTAGCGGATTCACCCCTCCACTTT
many	TRBJ2-1	TRBD2	TRBV7-6	19	CASSTGTSGSTSSYNEQFF	TGTGCCAGCAGCACAGGGACTAGCGGGAGTACGAGCTCCTACAATGAGCAGTTCTTC
many	TRBJ2-1	TRBD2	TRBV7-8	15	CASSLASGGYNEQFF	TGTGCCAGCAGCTTAGCTAGCGGGGGGTACAATGAGCAGTTCTTC
many	TRBJ2-1	TRBD2	TRBV11-3	16	CASSWTSGASYNEQFF	TGTGCCAGCAGCTGGACTAGCGGGGCCTCCTACAATGAGCAGTTCTTC
many	TRBJ1-2	-	TRBV12-3/TRBV12-4	14	CASSPRGPGSGYTF	TGTGCCAGCAGCCCAAGGGGTCCGGGGAGCGGCTACACCTTC
many	TRBJ1-3	-	TRBV20-1	17	CSARGPWGVHSGNTIYF	TGCAGTGCTAGAGGGCCGTGGGGAGTTCACTCTGGAAACACCATATATTTT
-	TRBJ1-2	TRBD1	TRBV24-1	16	CATSASYRGQGYGYTF	TGTGCCACCAGTGCTAGCTACAGGGGGCAGGGCTATGGCTACACCTTC
many	TRBJ2-5	TRBD1	TRBV9	14	CASSAGTDQETQYF	TGTGCCAGCAGCGCAGGGACAGATCAAGAGACCCAGTACTTC
many	TRBJ1-5	TRBD1	TRBV2	15	CASSESRGSNQPQHF	TGTGCCAGCAGTGAAAGCAGGGGGAGCAATCAGCCCCAGCATTTT
-	TRBJ2-7	TRBD1	TRBV28	16	CASSFTLAGGQYEQYF	TGTGCCAGCAGTTTCACTCTAGCAGGGGGCCAGTACGAGCAGTACTTC
-	TRBJ2-5	TRBD1	TRBV10-3	13	CATTTGAQETQYF	TGTGCCACCACGACAGGGGCCCAAGAGACCCAGTACTTC
-	TRBJ1-3	TRBD1	TRBV5-1	16	CASSPVSTGTGNTIYF	TGCGCCAGCAGCCCCGTATCGACAGGGACAGGAAACACCATATATTTT
-	TRBJ2-1	TRBD2	TRBV24-1	15	CATSGPGEGRNEQFF	TGTGCCACCAGTGGTCCTGGGGAGGGCCGCAATGAGCAGTTCTTC
many	TRBJ1-2	TRBD1	TRBV9	15	CASSLRTGTSQGYTF	TGTGCCAGCAGCCTCCGGACAGGGACGTCGCAAGGCTACACCTTC
-	TRBJ2-7	TRBD2	TRBV7-3	17	CASSRPLLAGGPGEQYF	TGTGCCAGCAGCCGGCCTCTTCTAGCGGGAGGGCCGGGGGAGCAGTACTTC
-	TRBJ2-2	-	TRBV9	14	CASCTQGSAGELSF	TGTGCCAGCTGCACGCAGGGGAGTGCCGGGGAGCTGTCTTTT
-	TRBJ1-2	TRBD1	TRBV24-1	15	CATPVYGTGNNGYTF	TGTGCCACCCCCGTTTACGGGACAGGGAATAATGGCTACACCTTC
-	TRBJ2-5	TRBD1	TRBV12-3/TRBV12-4	16	CASSYGTGGQRETQYF	TGTGCCAGCAGTTACGGGACAGGGGGCCAGCGGGAGACCCAGTACTTC
-	TRBJ2-1	-	TRBV19	13	CASSILGYNEQFF	TGTGCCAGTAGTATACTAGGGTATAATGAGCAGTTCTTC
many	TRBJ2-5	TRBD2	TRBV6-1	19	CAIFGLGGSGRLYQETQYF	TGTGCCATCTTTGGCCTCGGTGGTAGCGGGAGACTTTACCAAGAGACCCAGTACTTC
-	TRBJ1-2	TRBD1	TRBV7-6	15	CTSSLSGDRDHGYPF	TGTACCAGCAGCCTATCCGGTGACAGGGACCATGGCTACCCCTTC
-	TRBJ2-2	-	TRBV24-1	16	CATSDWTPTRTGGLFF	TGTGCCACCAGTGATTGGACACCCACGAGAACCGGGGGGCTGTTTTTT
many	TRBJ2-7	TRBD2	TRBV19	15	CASSMAGGPASEQYF	TGTGCCAGTAGTATGGCGGGAGGGCCCGCTTCCGAGCAGTACTTC
many	TRBJ2-1	TRBD2	TRBV25-1	13	CASRTSGRGEQFF	TGTGCCAGCAGGACTAGCGGGAGAGGTGAGCAGTTCTTC
many	TRBJ2-7	-	TRBV6-5	12	CASSYPVGEQYF	TGTGCCAGCAGTTACCCTGTGGGCGAGCAGTACTTC
-	TRBJ1-1	-	TRBV2	11	CASSAHGGRFF	TGTGCCAGCAGTGCCCACGGGGGGCGTTTCTTT
many	TRBJ2-3	TRBD2	TRBV19	14	CASRVAGGPDTQYF	TGTGCCAGTAGAGTAGCGGGAGGTCCAGATACGCAGTATTTT
-	TRBJ1-6	TRBD1	TRBV13	15	CASSLGTGGSSPLHF	TGTGCCAGCAGCTTAGGGACAGGGGGCAGTTCACCCCTCCACTTT
many	TRBJ1-5	-	TRBV4-1	16	CASSQDRTSSNQPQHF	TGCGCCAGCAGCCAAGATAGGACAAGTAGCAATCAGCCCCAGCATTTT
many	TRBJ1-5	-	TRBV19	13	CASSRGENQPQHF	TGTGCCAGTAGTAGAGGGGAGAATCAGCCCCAGCATTTT
few	TRBJ1-4	-	TRBV27	15	CARLNRGVSWEKLFF	TGTGCCAGACTTAACCGGGGGGTAAGTTGGGAAAAACTGTTTTTT
few	TRBJ1-1	-	TRBV7-9	14	CASSLDLVGTEAFF	TGTGCCAGCAGCTTAGATTTAGTGGGCACTGAAGCTTTCTTT
-	TRBJ2-3	TRBD2	TRBV20-1	13	CSALRAGSDTQYF	TGCAGTGCTTTGCGAGCGGGGTCAGATACGCAGTATTTT
-	TRBJ1-1	-	TRBV6-6	11	CASSYGAEAFF	TGTGCCAGCAGTTACGGGGCTGAAGCTTTCTTT
many	TRBJ2-3	TRBD2	TRBV11-1	17	CASSLGVRTSGTDTQYF	TGTGCCAGCAGCTTAGGAGTACGGACTAGCGGCACAGATACGCAGTATTTT
many	TRBJ1-6	TRBD1	TRBV19	15	CASSIGQGYNSPLHF	TGTGCCAGTAGTATAGGACAGGGGTATAATTCACCCCTCCACTTT
-	TRBJ1-2	TRBD1	TRBV28	16	CASTPEGAGANYGYTF	TGTGCCAGCACCCCCGAGGGGGCCGGAGCTAACTATGGCTACACCTTC
once	TRBJ2-7	TRBD2	TRBV20-1	16	CSARDTRPGTSREQYF	TGCAGTGCTAGAGATACCCGTCCCGGGACTAGCCGCGAGCAGTACTTC
few	TRBJ2-3	TRBD2	TRBV24-1	14	CATGLAGGTDTQYF	TGTGCCACAGGACTAGCGGGTGGCACAGATACGCAGTATTTT
-	TRBJ2-2	-	TRBV24-1	15	CATSVQGESTGELFF	TGTGCCACCAGTGTTCAAGGGGAATCAACCGGGGAGCTGTTTTTT
many	TRBJ2-5	-	TRBV27	13	CASSTKDGLTQYF	TGTGCCAGCAGTACCAAGGACGGACTGACCCAGTACTTC
-	TRBJ2-7	TRBD2	TRBV24-1	14	CATIWRGGAYEQYF	TGTGCCACCATATGGCGGGGGGGGGCCTACGAGCAGTACTTC
medium-sized	TRBJ2-7	-	TRBV5-1	14	CASSQTGRSYEQYF	TGCGCCAGCAGCCAGACAGGCCGATCCTACGAGCAGTACTTC